This TCR beta chain originates from a study of shared clonotypes between healthy human individuals. Using immunoSEQ multiplex PCR, the repertoire was profiled, and TCRdb retains in-frame clones only, with some absent. The table lists some 2,000,000 clones, approximately 96% of them singletons, with around 0.13% in the top ten. Germline CDR1 reads KGHSH; CDR2 reads LQKENI. This CDR3 region has 14 residues. V was pared by 4 bases and J by 7 bases, with 14 bases between. Specimen: naive CD4+ T cells sorted from blood. Indicated subset: CD45RA+ positively selected. The rearrangement links TRBV18 to TRBJ1-5; D gene uncertain. This receptor was taken from a man younger than 35 in good health. This chain's CDR3 is CASSQGFVWQPQHF. The CDR3 DNA reads TGTGCCAGCTCACAAGGGTTCGTTTGGCAGCCCCAGCATTTT.